What follows is one TCR beta chain and its context. The target antigen is unknown. These data originate in a study of CD8 T cells in ankylosing spondylitis. Study-wide results and caveats: Within matched ankylosing spondylitis synovial fluid, disease-linked clones were reportedly significantly enriched. Disease-linked clones proved CD8+ and comparatively uncommon in peripheral blood. What appeared characteristic of ankylosing spondylitis blood was a TCR beta motif of about eight highly homologous variants.

Germline V gives CDR1 SGHRS, CDR2 YFSETQ. Trimming took 2 bases from V and 5 from J; bases not matched to a gene: 4. The CDR3 has 14 amino acids. It was by quantitative 5'-RACE with molecular barcodes that TCR beta libraries were made. MiXCR was run by TCRdb on the 5' RACE reads, yielding one entry per CDR3 protein. The table lists 450,000 to 550,000 distinct CDR3 sequences, approximately 5.3% of them singletons. The V call is TRBV5-1, the J call TRBJ2-1; 7 nucleotides match TRBD1. The sequenced sample was blood, either unsorted or a sorted T cell fraction (not recorded which). This receptor was identified in a male donor with ankylosing spondylitis. The CDR3 sequence is CASSFYRGNNEQFF. The CDR3 region has the DNA TGCGCCAGCAGCTTCTACAGGGGAAACAATGAGCAGTTCTTC.